Sequencing of this T cell receptor beta chain was carried out in a study of tumor-infiltrating lymphocytes in primary liver carcinoma. TCR beta cDNA was made from 500 ng total RNA with a constant-region primer. TCR beta libraries came from three nested multiplex PCR rounds using slightly modified ARM-PCR. Rounds one and two of PCR, each of about 10 cycles, were primed with TRBV1-TRBV30 forward primers and a C-beta reverse primer. From the multiplex PCR reads, TCRdb called clonotypes with MiXCR, one entry per CDR3 protein. The sample includes approximately 92,000 distinct CDR3 sequences, around 68% of them seen just once. Starting material for RNA and DNA co-extraction consisted of roughly 18-34 mg of unsorted bulk tissue. About this clonotype: Its specificity is not known. This may stem from a read error, because a much larger clone lies one nucleotide away.

General observations from the study: Tumor-adjacent and tumor-blood pairs showed less overlap than tumor region pairs.

The CDR3 has 12 amino acids. Germline-derived CDR1 and CDR2 are MDHEN and SYDVKM. The trim removed 6 bases at V and 6 bases at J, leaving 4 bases unmatched. The receptor comes from a man in his forties with primary liver carcinoma and hepatitis B virus infection. The gene calls are TRBV28 and TRBJ1-2, with TRBD1 matching 7 bases. The sample comprised tumor-adjacent normal liver tissue. CDR3 DNA: TGTGCCAGCAGCCTCCAGGGGGATGGCTACACCTTC. It yields the protein CASSLQGDGYTF.